This T cell receptor beta chain stems from a study of blood T cell repertoires in COVID-19. The table lists this clone with a few counts. TCRdb's table, derived via immunoSEQ multiplex PCR, lists solely in-frame clones and lacks some. The table shows about 240,000 clones, with about four fifths occurring only once. The CDR3 has 13 amino acids. Trimming pared 3 bases from V and 3 bases from J, leaving 9 bases between. The germline V gene has CDR1 SGDLS and CDR2 YYNGEE. The chain joins TRBV9 to TRBJ1-1; the D gene is possibly TRBD1 (6 bases). The sequencing input was peripheral blood. The TCR comes from a man younger than 40 who had recovered from COVID-19. The CDR3 reads CASSGQVDTEAFF. CDR3 nucleotide sequence: TGTGCCAGCAGCGGACAGGTGGACACTGAAGCTTTCTTT.